Described below is a single T cell receptor beta chain sequence and its context. Its cognate antigen is unknown. This entry comes from a study of siplizumab effects on memory and regulatory T cells. The study, taken as a whole, reports: Researchers could not give a naive or memory phenotype to roughly 75-96% of proliferating CD4+ or CD8+ clones. A minor fraction of alloreactive clones, and no more, mapped to unstimulated subsets. Suppressive capability of dividing Tregs from siplizumab cultures went unverified. Naive T cells looked more diverse than memory cells, and they looked like major contributors to the alloresponse.

Assay: immunoSEQ multiplex PCR; the TCRdb copy retains only in-frame clones and omits some. Among 70,000 to 95,000 clones listed, 70% to 90% were seen once. The germline gives CDR1 SGHDN, CDR2 FVKESK. The CDR3 has 15 amino acids. After removal of 4 bases from V and 4 bases from J, the junction contained 7 bases not matched to a gene. The gene calls are TRBV14 and TRBJ1-2, with 9 bases that match TRBD1. Sequences were obtained from CD4+ T cells sorted from blood. The sequence derives from a human donor in good health. The CDR3 DNA is TGTGCCAGCAGCCCAACGGACAGGGGACCCTATGGCTACACCTTC. Its translation is CASSPTDRGPYGYTF.